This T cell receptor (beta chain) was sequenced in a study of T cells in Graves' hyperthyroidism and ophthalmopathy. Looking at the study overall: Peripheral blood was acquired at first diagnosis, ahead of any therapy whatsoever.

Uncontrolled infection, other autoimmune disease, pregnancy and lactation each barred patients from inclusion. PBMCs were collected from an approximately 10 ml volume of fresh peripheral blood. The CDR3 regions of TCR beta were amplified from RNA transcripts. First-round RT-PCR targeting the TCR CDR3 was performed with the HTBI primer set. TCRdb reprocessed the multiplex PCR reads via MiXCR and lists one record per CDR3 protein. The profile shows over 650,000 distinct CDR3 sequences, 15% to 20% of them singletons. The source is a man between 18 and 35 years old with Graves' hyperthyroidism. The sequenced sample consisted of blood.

CDR3: CASSPRADFYEQYF. The CDR3 DNA reads TGCGCCAGCAGCCCAAGGGCAGACTTCTACGAGCAGTACTTC. The gene calls are TRBV4-1 and TRBJ2-7; D is ambiguous. CDR3 length: 14 amino acids. V lost 4 bases and J 3 bases, leaving 13 bases between the germline ends. The V gene's germline CDR1 is MGHRA and CDR2 YSYEKL.